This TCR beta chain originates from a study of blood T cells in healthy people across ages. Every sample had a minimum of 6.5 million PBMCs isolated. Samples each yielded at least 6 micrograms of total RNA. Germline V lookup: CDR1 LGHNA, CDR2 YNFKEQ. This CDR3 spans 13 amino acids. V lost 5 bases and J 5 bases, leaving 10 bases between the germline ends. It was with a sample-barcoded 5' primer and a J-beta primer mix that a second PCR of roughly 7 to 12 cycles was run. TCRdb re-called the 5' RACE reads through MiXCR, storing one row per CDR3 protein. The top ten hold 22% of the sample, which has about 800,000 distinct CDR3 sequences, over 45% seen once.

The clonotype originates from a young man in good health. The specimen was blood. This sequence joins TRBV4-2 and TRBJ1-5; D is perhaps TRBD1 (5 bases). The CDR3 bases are TGTGCCAGCAGCGAAGGGGACTATCAGCCCCAGCATTTT. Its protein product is CASSEGDYQPQHF.